This entry lists 20 T cell receptor beta chains sequenced from one sample in a study of T-cell reconstitution after alpha-beta-depleted transplantation in children. Unique molecular identifiers tagged the TCRbeta library. TCRdb fed the PCR reads into MiXCR, producing one record per CDR3 protein. Here the sample spans some 400,000 distinct CDR3 sequences, roughly 22% being singletons. Here the sequenced sample was PBMCs from the stem cell graft donor, taken from the stem cell graft. The origin of the receptors is a human donor who donated a stem cell graft to a child with acute myeloid leukemia.

This clonotype came up many times. The V call is TRBV4-1, the J call TRBJ2-3; 8 positions match TRBD2. With V trimmed by 7 bases and J by 0 bases, 6 bases remained unmatched. Germline CDR1 and CDR2: MGHRA and YSYEKL. This CDR3 comprises 15 residues. CDR3 DNA: TGCGCCAGCACCCGTAGCGGGATCAGCACAGATACGCAGTATTTT. Protein: CASTRSGISTDTQYF.

Comments on this clonotype: This may be a read error: a much more frequent sequence differs by one nucleotide. The chain recombines TRBV20-1 with TRBJ2-7, with 7 positions matching TRBD1. CDR3 size: 11 residues. From germline, CDR1 is DFQATT and CDR2 SNEGSKA (reference sequence). CDR3: CSRGQPYEQYF. The CDR3 DNA is TGCAGCCGGGGACAGCCCTACGAGCAGTACTTC.

The CDR3 loop reads CASSQVSGGPDTQYF. In DNA, the CDR3 is TGCGCCAGCAGCCAGGTCTCCGGGGGCCCAGATACGCAGTATTTT. The chain joins TRBV4-3 to TRBJ2-3, with D possibly called TRBD1 or TRBD2 (6 bases each). The germline V gene encodes CDR1 LGHNA and CDR2 YSLEER. The CDR3 extends over 15 amino acids. V lost 3 bases, J lost 4 bases, and 14 bases lay in between.

The CDR3 protein is CSARFYDYNEQFF. As DNA, the CDR3 is TGCAGTGCTAGGTTTTACGACTACAATGAGCAGTTCTTC. This chain links TRBV20-1 with TRBJ2-1; D not certain. Per germline, CDR1 DFQATT and CDR2 SNEGSKA (reference sequence). The V end was cut by 3 bases, the J end by 3 bases, with 9 bases between. The CDR3 is made up of 13 amino acids.

The chain couples TRBV3-1 to TRBJ2-2; TRBD2 matches at 8 bases. Germline trimming cut 6 bases from V and 6 bases from J; bases unmatched to any gene: 3. CDR3 length: 13 residues. Germline CDR1 and CDR2: LGHDT and YNNKEL (reference sequence). The CDR3 loop reads CASSRRGAGELFF. As DNA, the CDR3 is TGTGCCAGCAGTCGGCGGGGGGCCGGGGAGCTGTTTTTT.

There are a few counts of this clonotype. The chain uses TRBV3-1 and TRBJ1-2, with a possible D match to TRBD1 (6 bases). CDR1 is LGHDT, CDR2 YNNKEL, per germline (reference sequence). This CDR3 comprises 14 residues. V shed 4 bases and J shed 4 bases, with 13 bases lying between them. The CDR3 sequence: CASSPQGDGYGYTF. In DNA form, the CDR3 reads TGTGCCAGCAGCCCACAGGGAGATGGCTATGGCTACACCTTC.

This clonotype was found a few times. The chain is built from TRBV28 and TRBJ2-1, with D tentatively TRBD1 (7 bases). There are 17 residues in the CDR3. Germline loops: CDR1 MDHEN, CDR2 SYDVKM. Between the trimmed V and J ends, which lost 10 bases and 5 bases, there was a span of 27 bases. CDR3 nucleotide sequence: TGTGCCACCGGCGGGGTCGAAAAATGGGACAGTCACAATGAGCAGTTCTTC. Protein: CATGGVEKWDSHNEQFF. The full variable domain, in which reference TRBV28 and TRBJ2-1 provide the parts outside the CDR3, is DVKVTQSSRYLVKRTGEKVFLECVQDMDHENMFWYRQDPGLGLRLIYFSYDVKMKEKGDIPEGYSVSREKKERFSLILESASTNQTSMYLCATGGVEKWDSHNEQFFGPGTRLTVL.

This clonotype was observed at least ten times. The J gene is TRBJ2-1, the V gene TRBV20-1; 13 bases align to TRBD2. Germline V gene lookup returns CDR1 DFQATT and CDR2 SNEGSKA (reference sequence). J was trimmed by 10 bases and V by 1 base; bases with no gene match: 13. The CDR3 is 17 amino acids. The CDR3: CSARAGRWTSGSGEQFF. CDR3 nucleotides: TGCAGTGCTAGAGCGGGACGGTGGACTAGCGGGAGCGGGGAGCAGTTCTTC.

The CDR3, as DNA: TGTGCCAGCAGTCTACCCCGGACAGGGGGGAGGGAGCAGTACTTC. The encoded protein is CASSLPRTGGREQYF. The chain links TRBV28 to TRBJ2-7, with 10 bases fitting TRBD1. V trimming: 5 bases; J trimming: 7 bases; junction bases outside the gene matches: 11. The CDR3 is 15 residues long. Looked up from germline, CDR1 is MDHEN and CDR2 is SYDVKM.

The rearrangement joins TRBV15 to TRBJ2-7, with 9 bases matching TRBD2. After removal of 3 bases from V and 5 bases from J, the junction contained 11 bases not matched to a gene. Germline V gene sequence: CDR1 LNHNV, CDR2 YYDKDF (reference sequence). The CDR3 runs 16 residues. The CDR3 DNA reads TGTGCCACCAGCAGGATTCCGGGACTAGCATCCGACGAGCAGTACTTC. Translated: CATSRIPGLASDEQYF. Based on the CDR3 plus reference TRBV15 and TRBJ2-7, the full variable domain is DAMVIQNPRYQVTQFGKPVTLSCSQTLNHNVMYWYQQKSSQAPKLLFHYYDKDFNNEADTPDNFQSRRPNTSFCFLDIRSPGLGDTAMYLCATSRIPGLASDEQYFGPGTRLTVT.

This chain joins TRBV4-1 and TRBJ2-5, with unresolved D. The CDR3 contains 13 residues. V lost 0 bases, J lost 5 bases, and 7 bases lay in between. Per germline, CDR1 MGHRA and CDR2 YSYEKL. CDR3 sequence (DNA): TGCGCCAGCAGCCAAGAGCGGCGGGAGACCCAGTACTTC. This codes for CASSQERRETQYF.

This clonotype was detected only a few times. This chain connects TRBV5-1 to TRBJ2-5, with 8 bases that match TRBD2. This CDR3 comprises 16 residues. The germline CDR1 and CDR2 sequences are SGHRS and YFSETQ. The V gene end was trimmed by 4 bases and the J gene end by 4 bases; junction bases not matched to a gene: 12. The CDR3 reads CASSPRPAGESETQYF. CDR3 coding DNA: TGCGCCAGCAGCCCCCGGCCAGCGGGAGAATCAGAGACCCAGTACTTC.

The V gene is TRBV6-2 or TRBV6-3, the J gene TRBJ2-7; 12 positions agree with TRBD1. J gave up 6 bases and V 8 bases, and 5 bases lay outside the gene matches. This CDR3 is 13 amino acids long. From germline, CDR1 is MNHEY and CDR2 SVGEGT. CDR3 coding DNA: TGTGCCAGCGGTGGGACAGGGGGCCGCGAGCAGTACTTC. This gives the protein CASGGTGGREQYF.

This clonotype was found a few times. The chain combines TRBV4-1 with TRBJ2-1, with 12 positions matching TRBD2. The V gene's germline CDR1 is MGHRA and CDR2 YSYEKL. V dropped 2 bases and J dropped 5; count of bases not matched to a gene: 7. The CDR3 sequence is 17 residues long. The CDR3 loop reads CASSQLAGGPFHNEQFF. CDR3 sequence (DNA): TGCGCCAGCAGCCAACTAGCGGGAGGGCCTTTCCACAATGAGCAGTTCTTC.

This clonotype was recorded at least ten times. The rearrangement uses TRBV7-9 and TRBJ2-1, with TRBD2 as a possible D gene (5 bases). Germline-derived CDR1 and CDR2 are SEHNR and FQNEAQ (reference sequence). Between the trimmed V and J ends, which lost 3 bases and 0 bases, there was a span of 9 bases. This CDR3 has 15 amino acids. CDR3 nucleotides: TGTGCCAGCAGCTTGGGAGAGAGCTCCTACAATGAGCAGTTCTTC. This sequence encodes CASSLGESSYNEQFF.

A few counts support this clonotype. This chain links TRBV4-1 with TRBJ2-5; TRBD2 agrees at 9 bases. Germline V CDR1 and CDR2: MGHRA, YSYEKL. The CDR3 length is 17 residues. The trim removed 4 bases at V and 5 bases at J, leaving 14 bases unmatched. CDR3 in amino acids: CASSPTTRIAGVETQYF. DNA for the CDR3: TGCGCCAGCAGCCCTACGACGAGGATAGCGGGAGTGGAGACCCAGTACTTC.

This clonotype came up many times. The chain is built from TRBV6-5 and TRBJ2-2; 8 nucleotides align to TRBD2. Looked up from germline, CDR1 is MNHEY and CDR2 is SVGAGI. With 2 bases clipped from V and 4 bases from J, the junction kept 9 bases outside the gene matches. The length of the CDR3 is 17 residues. CDR3 region: CASSYLPTSALTGELFF. Here the CDR3 DNA reads TGTGCCAGCAGTTACCTACCGACTAGCGCACTCACCGGGGAGCTGTTTTTT.

There are many counts of this clonotype. The J gene is TRBJ2-3, the V gene TRBV20-1; D possibly corresponds to TRBD1 (6 bases). The CDR3 length is 13 residues. V was shortened by 3 bases and J by 2 bases, with 9 bases between the two germline ends. Germline CDR1 reads DFQATT; CDR2 reads SNEGSKA (reference sequence). For the CDR3, the DNA is TGCAGTGCTAGGGGGGCTTCCACAGATACGCAGTATTTT. This gives the protein CSARGASTDTQYF.

This clonotype was observed at least ten times. J is TRBJ2-1 and V is TRBV10-3, with 10 nucleotides matching TRBD2. The germline gives CDR1 ENHRY, CDR2 SYGVKD. Losses at the gene ends were 2 bases for V and 8 bases for J; bases not matched to a gene: 6. There are 15 residues in the CDR3. The CDR3 reads CAISEGLAGVHEQFF. DNA of the CDR3: TGTGCCATCAGTGAGGGTCTAGCGGGAGTTCATGAGCAGTTCTTC.

V gene TRBV5-4 combines with J gene TRBJ2-2; 9 positions agree with TRBD1. V gave up 4 bases and J gave up 9 bases; unmatched junction bases: 7. The CDR3 extends over 14 amino acids. Germline-derived CDR1 and CDR2 are SGHNT and YYREEE (reference sequence). The CDR3 DNA reads as TGTGCCAGCAGCGCGGACAGGGGTAGTTGGGAGCTGTTTTTT. It specifies CASSADRGSWELFF.